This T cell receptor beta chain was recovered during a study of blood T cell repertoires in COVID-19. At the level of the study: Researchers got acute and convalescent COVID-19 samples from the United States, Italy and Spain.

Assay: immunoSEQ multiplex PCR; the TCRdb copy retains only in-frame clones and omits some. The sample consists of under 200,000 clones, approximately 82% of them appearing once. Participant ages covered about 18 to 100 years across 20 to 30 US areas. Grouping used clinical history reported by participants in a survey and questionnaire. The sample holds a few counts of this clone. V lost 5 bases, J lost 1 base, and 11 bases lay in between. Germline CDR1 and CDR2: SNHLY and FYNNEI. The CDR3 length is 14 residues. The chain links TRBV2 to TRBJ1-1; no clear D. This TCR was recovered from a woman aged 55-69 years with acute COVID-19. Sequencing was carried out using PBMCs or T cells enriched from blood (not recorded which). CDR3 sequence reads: CASSRQTANTEAFF. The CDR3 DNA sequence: TGTGCCAGCAGTCGTCAAACAGCGAACACTGAAGCTTTCTTT.